The rows below give T cell receptor beta chains drawn from one sample of a study of blood T cell repertoires in COVID-19. Assay used: immunoSEQ multiplex PCR; TCRdb lists only in-frame clones, some missing. The sample yields approximately 250,000 clones, 86% seen once. The specimen was peripheral blood. The receptor source for this set is a woman between 70 and 85 years old with COVID-19, enrolled during active disease. CDR3s include the opening cysteine and the closing phenylalanine or tryptophan. A D gene is named only where the DNA matches it firmly.

v_gene	j_gene	d_gene	CDR3aa
TRBV12-3/TRBV12-4	TRBJ2-1	-	CASSAYNEQFF
TRBV23-1	TRBJ2-4	-	CASSQTQGIRVDDKNIQYF
TRBV2	TRBJ2-3	-	CASSEAPGHPTDTQYF
TRBV7-2	TRBJ2-3	TRBD1	CASSPGGRDTDTQYF
TRBV29-1	TRBJ2-1	-	CSTSRMGPYNEQFF
TRBV30	TRBJ1-2	-	CAWSARGGSVGYTF
TRBV21-1	TRBJ2-1	-	CASSADRGNNEQFF
TRBV5-1	TRBJ1-3	TRBD1	CASSLDRLSGNTIYF
TRBV19	TRBJ1-2	-	CASRAEGETNGYTF
TRBV5-6	TRBJ2-2	-	CASSLGSAVGELFF
TRBV19	TRBJ2-5	-	CASRPPGGKETQYF
TRBV5-4	TRBJ2-1	-	CASSPETVHEQFF
TRBV6-5	TRBJ2-1	-	CASSQTAWADNEQFF
TRBV2	TRBJ1-5	TRBD1	CASRAGTDNQPQHF
TRBV4-1	TRBJ2-7	TRBD1	CASSPRTGGYEQYF
TRBV14	TRBJ1-2	TRBD1	CASSQDRGTGHRGYTF
TRBV7-2	TRBJ1-2	-	CASSLAFNNYGYTF
TRBV12-5	TRBJ1-2	-	CASGLGLVPRDGYTF
TRBV3-1/TRBV3-2	TRBJ2-2	-	CASSDWGANTGELFF
TRBV2	TRBJ2-2	-	CASSEAGGGTGELFF
TRBV19	TRBJ2-1	TRBD1	CASSITRTGGNEQFF
TRBV11-2	TRBJ2-3	-	CASSGGVADTQYF
TRBV10-3	TRBJ1-2	-	CAITKQGQADGYTF
TRBV30	TRBJ2-1	TRBD2	CAWSVGLAGYNEQFF
TRBV9	TRBJ2-3	TRBD2	CASSGLAGGTPSTDTQYF
TRBV28	TRBJ2-7	TRBD1	CASRPPPGQGRDEQYF
TRBV2	TRBJ2-1	TRBD2	CASTPGLYNEQFF
TRBV5-6	TRBJ2-4	-	CASSRGGLAKNIQYF
TRBV19	TRBJ1-3	TRBD1	CASSAGQGFALNTIYF
TRBV2	TRBJ2-3	-	CASGRAPADTQYF
TRBV4-3	TRBJ2-2	-	CASSQDYTSFDGELFF
TRBV4-3	TRBJ2-1	-	CASSQYTQNSYNEQFF
TRBV28	TRBJ1-5	TRBD1	CASSLNRGSSNQPQHF